This T cell receptor (beta chain) was retrieved from a study of molecular identifiers for immune sequencing clone quantification. From germline, CDR1 is DFQATT and CDR2 SNEGSKA (reference sequence). This CDR3 is built from 16 residues. The ends lost 0 bases at V and 2 bases at J; junction bases unmatched: 3. TCRdb fed the PCR reads into MiXCR, producing one record per CDR3 protein. The sample has tens of thousands of distinct CDR3 sequences; around a fifth are singletons. V gene TRBV20-1 combines with J gene TRBJ2-3; TRBD2 matches 12 bases. Sequences were obtained from naive CD8+ T cells from blood, with Jurkat cell RNA spiked in. Subset described: FACS-sorted CD8+CD4-CCR7+CD45RA+ naive T cells. The receptor comes from a human donor in good health. Some libraries in this study had Jurkat cell RNA spiked in. CDR3 region: CSARDLAGGFTDTQYF. The CDR3 coding sequence is TGCAGTGCTAGAGATCTAGCGGGGGGGTTCACAGATACGCAGTATTTT.